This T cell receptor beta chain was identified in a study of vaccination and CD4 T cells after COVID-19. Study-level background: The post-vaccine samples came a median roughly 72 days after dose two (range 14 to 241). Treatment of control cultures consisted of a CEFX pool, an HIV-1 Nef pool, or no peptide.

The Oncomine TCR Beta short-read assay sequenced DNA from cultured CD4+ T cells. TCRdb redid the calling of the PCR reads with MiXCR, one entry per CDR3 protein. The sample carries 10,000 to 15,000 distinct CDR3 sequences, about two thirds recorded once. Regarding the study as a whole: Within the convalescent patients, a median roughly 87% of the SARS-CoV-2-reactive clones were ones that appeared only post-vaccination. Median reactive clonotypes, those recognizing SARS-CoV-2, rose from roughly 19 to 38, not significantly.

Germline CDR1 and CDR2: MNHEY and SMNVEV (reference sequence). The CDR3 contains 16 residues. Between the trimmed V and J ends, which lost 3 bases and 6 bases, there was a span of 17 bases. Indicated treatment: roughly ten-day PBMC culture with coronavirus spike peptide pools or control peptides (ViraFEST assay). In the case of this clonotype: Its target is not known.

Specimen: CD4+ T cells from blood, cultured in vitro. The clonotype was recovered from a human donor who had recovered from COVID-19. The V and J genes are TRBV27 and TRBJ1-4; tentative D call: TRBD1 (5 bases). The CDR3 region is CASSFSRGGTYEKLFF. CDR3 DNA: TGTGCCAGCAGTTTCTCGCGGGGGGGGACCTATGAAAAACTGTTTTTT.